What follows are 9 T cell receptor beta chains derived from one specimen sequenced in a study of OX40 agonist ivuxolimab in advanced cancers. The table came from immunoSEQ multiplex PCR; TCRdb's copy has only in-frame clones and leaves some out. Found here are approximately 41,000 clones, around four fifths of them singletons; the top ten hold less than 3%. This specimen was CD4+ or CD8+ T cells sorted from blood, taken in a trial of the OX40 agonist ivuxolimab. Source of these receptors: an adult with an advanced solid tumor such as melanoma, head and neck, liver or kidney cancer.

The rearrangement links TRBV7-9 to TRBJ1-2; 7 bases align to TRBD1. The CDR3 is 15 residues long. With 1 base clipped from V and 4 bases from J, the junction kept 6 bases outside the gene matches. Germline CDR1 and CDR2: SEHNR and FQNEAQ (reference sequence). The CDR3: CASSLGDRAVYGYTF. The CDR3 coding sequence is TGTGCCAGCAGCTTAGGCGACAGGGCGGTCTATGGCTACACCTTC.

This sequence joins TRBV4-1 and TRBJ1-3; D is unclear. The CDR3 is 13 residues long. V shed 0 bases and J shed 5 bases, with 5 bases lying between them. Germline V gene data show CDR1 as MGHRA and CDR2 as YSYEKL. For the CDR3, the DNA is TGCGCCAGCAGCCAAGATCGGAGAAACACCATATATTTT. Its protein is CASSQDRRNTIYF.

This clone appeared a few times. J is TRBJ2-3 and V is TRBV5-4, with 7 bases fitting TRBD2. J was trimmed by 0 bases and V by 0 bases; bases with no gene match: 1. CDR1 is SGHNT and CDR2 is YYREEE in the germline V gene (reference sequence). This CDR3 region has 15 residues. In DNA form, the CDR3 reads TGTGCCAGCAGCTTGGGGACTAGGAGCACAGATACGCAGTATTTT. Its protein product is CASSLGTRSTDTQYF.

The chain has TRBV19 and TRBJ2-3, with 8 bases matching TRBD1. With 3 bases clipped from V and 6 bases from J, the junction kept 11 bases outside the gene matches. Germline CDR1 is LNHDA and CDR2 is SQIVND (reference sequence). The CDR3 has 16 amino acids. The CDR3 nucleotides are TGTGCCAGTAGTATTCCCAGGGACAGGCCCGGGGATACGCAGTATTTT. Translating it yields CASSIPRDRPGDTQYF.

V and J are TRBV5-1 and TRBJ2-7, with D perhaps given as TRBD1 or TRBD2 (6 bases each). V dropped 2 bases and J dropped 5 bases, with 17 bases sitting between them. The CDR3 contains 15 residues. Germline CDR1 SGHRS, CDR2 YFSETQ. The CDR3 sequence is CASSFGGADLNEQYF. The CDR3 region has the DNA TGCGCCAGCAGCTTCGGGGGCGCGGATTTAAACGAGCAGTACTTC.

V is TRBV5-4 and J is TRBJ2-2; D is perhaps TRBD2 (5 bases). The V end was cut by 1 base, the J end by 4 bases, with 8 bases between. CDR3 size: 14 residues. The V gene's germline CDR1 is SGHNT and CDR2 YYREEE (reference sequence). CDR3 sequence: CASSLYEGTGELFF. The DNA of the CDR3 is TGTGCCAGCAGCTTGTACGAGGGCACCGGGGAGCTGTTTTTT.

This clone was recorded once. The chain couples TRBV7-3 to TRBJ1-1, with D possibly being TRBD1 (6 bases). The CDR3 covers 15 residues. Germline lookup yields CDR1 SGHTA and CDR2 FQGTGA. V was clipped by 5 bases and J by 1 base, with 14 bases between them. CDR3 amino acids: CASSPTGTPNTEAFF. In DNA form, the CDR3 reads TGTGCCAGCAGCCCAACAGGGACACCGAACACTGAAGCTTTCTTT.

The chain carries TRBV18 and TRBJ2-1; 14 bases align to TRBD2. In germline, CDR1 is KGHSH, CDR2 LQKENI. This CDR3 contains 16 residues. J lost 8 bases, V lost 0 bases, and 3 bases had no gene match. CDR3 sequence reads: CASSPPGLAGVYEQFF. CDR3 sequence (DNA): TGTGCCAGCTCACCACCGGGACTAGCGGGAGTTTATGAGCAGTTCTTC.

This sequence joins TRBV19 and TRBJ2-1; the match to TRBD1 covers 8 bases. The CDR3 is made up of 13 amino acids. The germline V gene has CDR1 LNHDA and CDR2 SQIVND (reference sequence). Unmatched junction bases numbered 10, after V lost 4 bases and J lost 14 bases. CDR3 DNA: TGTGCCAGTAGTACCCTCCAGGCGGACAGGGAGTTCTTC. Translating it yields CASSTLQADREFF.